This T cell receptor (beta chain) was observed in a study of blood T cells in healthy people across ages. The CDR3 length is 16 residues. The V gene's germline CDR1 is SGDLS and CDR2 YYNGEE. Unmatched junction bases numbered 16, after V lost 6 bases and J lost 9 bases. Together with a sample-barcoded 5' primer, a J-beta primer mix was included in a second PCR lasting about 7 to 11 cycles. Each cDNA molecule was tagged by a template-switch adaptor with 12 random nucleotides. A single record per CDR3 protein comes from TCRdb applying MiXCR to the 5' RACE reads. The profile covers 650,000 to 800,000 distinct CDR3 sequences, with about 51% appearing a single time and approximately 12% taken by the ten largest. Broader study findings: While age rose, TCR beta diversity per million T cells dropped in a roughly linear way.

Notes on this clonotype: Its antigen is unknown.

Isolation per sample recovered at least 7 million PBMCs. Total RNA was extracted at no less than 6 micrograms per sample. V gene TRBV9 combines with J gene TRBJ2-1; 9 nucleotides agree with TRBD2. The material sequenced was blood. The clonotype originates from a woman older than 75 in good health. The CDR3 DNA sequence: TGTGCCAGCACCGCGGGAGGGCACTTAGCTAACAGTGAGCAGTTCTTC. Its translation: CASTAGGHLANSEQFF.